The 21 T cell receptor beta chains below were found in one sample sequenced in a study of molecular identifiers for immune sequencing clone quantification. TCRdb reanalysed the PCR reads using MiXCR and keeps one entry per CDR3 protein. The table has some 650,000 distinct CDR3 sequences, nearly 20% seen once; the top ten hold roughly 0.9%. Sequencing used naive CD8+ T cells from blood, with Jurkat cell RNA spiked in. Regarding subset: FACS-sorted CD8+CD4-CCR7+CD45RA+ naive T cells. All receptors derive from a human donor in good health. Some libraries in this study had Jurkat cell RNA spiked in.

To note about this clonotype: Possible read error: a much larger clone is one base away. The chain recombines TRBV20-1 with TRBJ2-7; 13 bases map to TRBD2. The CDR3 is made up of 17 amino acids. The germline gives CDR1 DFQATT, CDR2 SNEGSKA (reference sequence). The CDR3 region has the DNA TGCAGTGCCATTCCGGGACTAGCGGGAATTCTCTCCTACGAGCAGCACTTC. The encoded protein is CSAIPGLAGILSYEQHF.

This clonotype was seen repeatedly, ten times or more. Here the CDR3 reads CASSEGLAEQFF. The CDR3 DNA reads as TGTGCCAGCAGTGAAGGACTTGCTGAGCAGTTCTTC. The chain links TRBV2 to TRBJ2-1; D call uncertain. CDR1 and CDR2 from the germline V gene are SNHLY and FYNNEI. Deletions cut 1 base from V and 9 bases from J, with 7 bases between. This CDR3 is 12 amino acids long.

This sequence joins TRBV4-3 and TRBJ2-6, with 8 positions matching TRBD1. In germline, CDR1 is LGHNA, CDR2 YSLEER. Germline trimming cut 0 bases from V and 1 base from J; bases unmatched to any gene: 14. The CDR3 sequence is 21 residues long. CDR3 nucleotide sequence: TGCGCCAGCAGCCAAGATGCGAGGGGACAGGTATCGGAGTCTGGGGCCAACGTCCTGACTTTC. Its translation is CASSQDARGQVSESGANVLTF.

The sample holds many counts of this clonotype. The V gene is TRBV11-2, the J gene TRBJ2-1; D is undetermined. The V gene's germline CDR1 is SGHAT and CDR2 FQNNGV. This CDR3 spans 15 amino acids. The V end lost 5 bases, the J end lost 4 bases, and 15 bases lay between the germline ends. CDR3 nucleotides: TGTGCCAGCAGCAACAGCCAAGAGAGGTACAATGAGCAGTTCTTC. Encoded protein: CASSNSQERYNEQFF.

In its sample, this clonotype was seen many times. This rearrangement joins TRBV9 to TRBJ2-3; tentative D call: TRBD2 (6 bases). The V gene lost 4 bases and the J gene lost 8 bases, with 17 bases spanning the gap. Per germline, CDR1 SGDLS and CDR2 YYNGEE. The CDR3 spans 14 residues. The CDR3 protein is CASSPLGGPGTQYF. CDR3 DNA sequence: TGTGCCAGCAGCCCTTTGGGAGGCCCCGGTACGCAGTATTTT.

On this clonotype: A read error may be the cause here, since a much bigger clone is one base away. V usage is TRBV27 and J usage is TRBJ1-1; tentatively, D is TRBD1 (5 bases). The CDR3 spans 11 residues. CDR1 MNHEY and CDR2 SMNVEV come from the germline V gene (reference sequence). This chain's CDR3 is CATAAGTEAVF. DNA for the CDR3: TGTGCCACCGCCGCGGGGACTGAAGCTGTCTTT.

This clonotype was picked up many times. This chain uses TRBV5-4 with TRBJ2-5; 8 bases map to TRBD1. This CDR3 contains 15 residues. The J segment lost 2 bases and the V segment lost 2 bases, leaving 5 bases of the junction unmatched. Germline-derived CDR1 and CDR2 are SGHNT and YYREEE (reference sequence). CDR3 DNA: TGTGCCAGCAGCTTCCAGGGGGCTCTACAAGAGACCCAGTACTTC. Its translation is CASSFQGALQETQYF.

The sample holds many counts of this clonotype. J is TRBJ1-1 and V is TRBV7-6, with TRBD1 identical over 7 bases. CDR1 and CDR2 from the germline V gene are SGHVS and FNYEAQ. The trim removed 0 bases at V and 7 bases at J, leaving 8 bases unmatched. CDR3 length equals 15 residues. The CDR3 protein is CASSLAMGTEVEAFF. The CDR3 DNA reads as TGTGCCAGCAGCTTAGCGATGGGGACAGAAGTTGAAGCTTTCTTT.

This clonotype was detected a few times. The gene calls are TRBV5-5 and TRBJ2-7; the match to TRBD1 covers 9 bases. CDR3 length: 14 amino acids. V gave up 3 bases and J gave up 7 bases; unmatched junction bases: 8. CDR1 and CDR2 from the germline V gene are SGHKS and YYEKEE (reference sequence). CDR3 sequence (DNA): TGTGCCAGCAGCTGGACAGGGGCCTCCTTGGAGCAGTACTTC. This codes for CASSWTGASLEQYF.

This clonotype occurred many times. The chain combines TRBV20-1 with TRBJ2-7; 7 bases align to TRBD1. This CDR3 has 11 residues. V lost 3 bases, J lost 7 bases, and 3 bases stayed unmatched. The germline CDR1 and CDR2 sequences are DFQATT and SNEGSKA (reference sequence). DNA for the CDR3: TGCAGTGCTAGGGACAGGCCTGAGCAGTACTTC. It specifies CSARDRPEQYF.

This clonotype was observed many times. CDR3 nucleotides: TGTGCCAGCAGCTTAGAAGGACAGGACAATGAAAAACTGTTTTTT. This gives the protein CASSLEGQDNEKLFF. This chain links TRBV7-6 with TRBJ1-4; 7 bases agree with TRBD1. In germline, CDR1 is SGHVS, CDR2 FNYEAQ. The CDR3 length is 15 residues. The V segment lost 1 base and the J segment 5 bases; nucleotides outside the gene matches: 4.

Note on this clonotype: A much larger clone differs from this one at a single base, so this may be a read error. J is TRBJ1-2 and V is TRBV13; D unclear. CDR3 length equals 15 residues. From germline, CDR1 is PRHDT and CDR2 FYEKMQ (reference sequence). Trimming stripped 5 bases from V and 4 bases from J, with 17 bases between. The CDR3 region is CASSVLLQPVYGYTF. CDR3 bases: TGTGCCAGCAGCGTCCTTTTACAGCCGGTCTATGGCTACACCTTC.

For this clonotype: Being one base from a much bigger clone, this may be a read error. The rearrangement uses TRBV2 and TRBJ1-2; 10 nucleotides align to TRBD1. The CDR3 spans 14 residues. Germline CDR1 is SNHLY and CDR2 is FYNNEI. The CDR3 DNA reads as TGTGTCAGCAGGGGGACAGGGGCTTTTGGAGGCTACACCTTC. It is translated as CVSRGTGAFGGYTF.

The chain couples TRBV30 to TRBJ2-7; TRBD1 matches 10 bases. V trimming: 7 bases; J trimming: 6 bases; junction bases outside the gene matches: 6. The CDR3 has 12 amino acids. Looked up from germline, CDR1 is GTSNPN and CDR2 is SVGIG (reference sequence). The CDR3 here is CASTGTGVEQYF. CDR3 bases: TGTGCCTCCACCGGGACAGGGGTCGAGCAGTACTTC. Combining the CDR3 with reference TRBV30 and TRBJ2-7 gives the whole variable domain SQTIHQWPATLVQPVGSPLSLECTVEGTSNPNLYWYRQAAGRGLQLLFYSVGIGQISSEVPQNLSASRPQDRQFILSSKKLLLSDSGFYLCASTGTGVEQYFGPGTRLTVT.

A note on this clonotype: With a much larger clone just one base away, this may be a read error. The chain recombines TRBV14 with TRBJ2-5; 7 bases agree with TRBD1. CDR3 length equals 14 residues. The junction had 5 bases not matched to a gene; V was cut back by 4 bases and J by 3 bases. The germline V gene has CDR1 SGHDN and CDR2 FVKESK. The CDR3 DNA reads TGTGCCAGCAGCCGGAGACAGGGCGAAGAGACCCAGTACTTC. Its translation is CASSRRQGEETQYF.

This chain joins TRBV7-9 and TRBJ2-7, with D perhaps matching TRBD2 (5 bases). CDR1 SEHNR and CDR2 FQNEAQ come from the germline V gene (reference sequence). With 5 bases removed from V and 2 bases from J, the gap between germline ends came to 16 bases. This CDR3 comprises 15 residues. In nucleotides, the CDR3 is TGTGCCAGCAGCGACGGACTCCGGGAACCCTACGAGCAGTACTTC. The encoded protein is CASSDGLREPYEQYF.

A remark on this clonotype: Since a much larger clone is just one base distant, this may be a read error. The V call is TRBV12-3 or TRBV12-4, the J call TRBJ2-1; the D is unclear. The CDR3 totals 11 residues. Trimming took 8 bases from V and 9 from J, leaving 11 bases between them. In nucleotides, the CDR3 is TGTGCCAGCGAGACTGTCAGTGAGCAGTTCTTC. Its translation: CASETVSEQFF.

This clonotype was observed many times. This sequence joins TRBV19 and TRBJ2-3; no firm D call. The CDR3 extends over 16 amino acids. V gave up 3 bases and J gave up 2 bases, with 15 bases separating them. Germline values: CDR1 LNHDA, CDR2 SQIVND (reference sequence). The CDR3 is CASSMDSPLDTDTQYF. CDR3 DNA: TGTGCCAGTAGTATGGATTCGCCCCTAGACACAGATACGCAGTATTTT.

On this clonotype itself: A much larger clone differs from this one at a single base, so this may be a read error. The chain's CDR3 is CVSTLGISYEQYF. For the CDR3, the DNA is TGTGTCAGCACGCTTGGAATCTCCTACGAGCAGTACTTC. J is TRBJ2-7 and V is TRBV7-9, with D uncertain. Germline V gene lookup returns CDR1 SEHNR and CDR2 FQNEAQ (reference sequence). The CDR3 sequence is 13 residues long.

With regard to this clonotype: A read error is possible here, since a much larger clone lies one base away. This chain uses TRBV30 with TRBJ1-5; 7 positions agree with TRBD1. The CDR3 runs 15 residues. CDR1 GTSNPN and CDR2 SVGIG come from the germline V gene (reference sequence). Losses at the gene ends were 1 base for V and 5 bases for J; bases not matched to a gene: 8. The CDR3 DNA is TGTGCCTGGAGTGCAGGACAGGACCCCTATCAGCCCCAGCATTTT. Its protein product is CAWSAGQDPYQPQHF.

The chain carries TRBV9 and TRBJ2-2; D remains ambiguous. The CDR3 runs 16 residues. Between the trimmed V and J ends, which lost 0 bases and 4 bases, there was a span of 13 bases. The germline gives CDR1 SGDLS, CDR2 YYNGEE. The DNA of the CDR3 is TGTGCCAGCAGCGTAGAGGGCATAGTGGGCACCGGGGAGCTGTTTTTT. This sequence encodes CASSVEGIVGTGELFF. Filled out from reference TRBV9 and TRBJ2-2, the complete variable domain reads DSGVTQTPKHLITATGQRVTLRCSPRSGDLSVYWYQQSLDQGLQFLIQYYNGEERAKGNILERFSAQQFPDLHSELNLSSLELGDSALYFCASSVEGIVGTGELFFGEGSRLTVL.